The 30 T cell receptor beta chains presented below share a single source sample, sequenced in a study of T-cell reconstitution after alpha-beta-depleted transplantation in children. This sample's TCRbeta library carried unique molecular identifier barcodes. TCRdb fed the PCR reads into MiXCR, producing one record per CDR3 protein. The data contain approximately 510,000 distinct CDR3 sequences, around 20% of them seen just once; the ten biggest clones take up less than 4%. This sample comprised PBMCs from the stem cell graft donor, obtained from the stem cell graft. These receptors originate from a human donor who donated a stem cell graft to a child with acute lymphoblastic leukemia.

The sample holds a few counts of this clonotype. The chain carries TRBV18 and TRBJ1-2; D gene unclear. V lost 3 bases and J 7 bases, leaving 15 bases between the germline ends. This CDR3 is built from 14 residues. The germline V gene has CDR1 KGHSH and CDR2 LQKENI. The CDR3 loop is CASSPAPESRGYTF. CDR3 in DNA: TGTGCCAGCTCACCGGCACCAGAATCTCGTGGCTACACCTTC.

This clonotype was seen more than once but under ten times. The genes are TRBV5-6 and TRBJ1-1, with unresolved D. This CDR3 region has 13 residues. CDR1 and CDR2 (germline): SGHDT, YYEEEE. V was cut by 3 bases and J by 1 base, with 7 bases left in between. CDR3 nucleotides: TGTGCCAGCAGCTCGCAGAAGAACACTGAAGCTTTCTTT. Its protein is CASSSQKNTEAFF.

This clonotype was counted between two and nine times. V and J are TRBV5-5 and TRBJ2-7, with 9 bases that match TRBD1. The CDR3 totals 15 residues. Germline V gives CDR1 SGHKS, CDR2 YYEKEE (reference sequence). The V and J ends lost 0 bases and 5 bases, in that order; junction bases with no gene match: 6. This chain's CDR3 is CASSLGQGEGDEQYF. The CDR3 DNA reads as TGTGCCAGCAGCTTGGGACAGGGGGAAGGGGACGAGCAGTACTTC.

This clonotype was seen ten or more times. The rearrangement links TRBV9 to TRBJ2-7; no definite D call. The CDR3 runs 12 residues. Germline V lookup: CDR1 SGDLS, CDR2 YYNGEE. Trimming stripped 3 bases from V and 0 bases from J, with 4 bases between. Here the CDR3 reads CASSATSYEQYF. CDR3 nucleotide sequence: TGTGCCAGCAGCGCGACCTCCTACGAGCAGTACTTC.

V gene TRBV7-9 combines with J gene TRBJ2-3; 7 bases align to TRBD1. The germline V gene encodes CDR1 SEHNR and CDR2 FQNEAQ (reference sequence). The CDR3 totals 16 residues. With 1 base clipped from V and 2 bases from J, the junction kept 6 bases outside the gene matches. CDR3 in amino acids: CASSLVTGEITDTQYF. CDR3 nucleotides: TGTGCCAGCAGCTTAGTTACAGGGGAGATCACAGATACGCAGTATTTT.

This clonotype was seen a few times. This sequence joins TRBV20-1 and TRBJ2-7, with 10 positions matching TRBD1. The germline gives CDR1 DFQATT, CDR2 SNEGSKA (reference sequence). There are 14 residues in the CDR3. Germline trimming cut 5 bases from V and 4 bases from J; bases unmatched to any gene: 8. DNA of the CDR3: TGCAGTGCTTCGGGACAGGGGCGCGGGTACGAGCAGTACTTC. Its protein product is CSASGQGRGYEQYF.

This chain links TRBV20-1 with TRBJ1-4; D perhaps matches TRBD1 (5 bases). Trimming stripped 4 bases from V and 4 bases from J, with 13 bases between. Per germline, CDR1 DFQATT and CDR2 SNEGSKA (reference sequence). The CDR3 extends over 14 amino acids. CDR3 loop: CSATAGHHNEKLFF. The CDR3 coding sequence is TGCAGTGCTACTGCTGGACACCATAATGAAAAACTGTTTTTT.

This clonotype came up a few times. The chain couples TRBV18 to TRBJ1-3; no definite D call. Trimming removed 3 bases from V and 3 bases from J, with 9 bases in between. The CDR3 has 14 amino acids. Germline V gene sequence: CDR1 KGHSH, CDR2 LQKENI. CDR3 nucleotide sequence: TGTGCCAGCTCACCGGACGTGAATGGAAACACCATATATTTT. Protein: CASSPDVNGNTIYF.

This clonotype was picked up one time. This chain links TRBV2 with TRBJ2-7, with 7 bases fitting TRBD2. J gave up 4 bases and V 7 bases, and 13 bases lay outside the gene matches. The CDR3 is 15 residues long. Germline V lookup: CDR1 SNHLY, CDR2 FYNNEI. The CDR3 region has the DNA TGTGCCAGCAAGTGGGCGGGAGCAAACGGATACGAGCAGTACTTC. The encoded protein is CASKWAGANGYEQYF.

The V and J genes are TRBV20-1 and TRBJ2-7; TRBD2 aligns across 10 bases. From germline, CDR1 is DFQATT and CDR2 SNEGSKA (reference sequence). The CDR3 is made up of 19 amino acids. The chain's CDR3 is CPKGLAGVTVVRSSYEQYF. Here the CDR3 DNA reads TGCCCTAAGGGGCTAGCGGGAGTAACGGTCGTTAGGAGCTCCTACGAGCAGTACTTC.

Points on this clonotype: A much larger clone sits a single nucleotide away, making a read error possible. This chain joins TRBV11-1 and TRBJ1-3; 7 bases agree with TRBD1. This CDR3 is built from 18 residues. V shed 7 bases and J 3 bases; nucleotides not matched to a gene: 18. The V gene's germline CDR1 is SGHAT and CDR2 FQDESV (reference sequence). The CDR3 here is CASTPLDRDRDDGNTIYF. The CDR3 DNA is TGTGCCAGCACCCCCTTAGATCGAGACAGGGATGATGGAAACACCATATATTTT.

The sample holds a few counts of this clonotype. The genes are TRBV5-1 and TRBJ2-5; D ambiguous. The germline V and J ends were trimmed by 0 bases and 5 bases, with 14 bases remaining between them. The CDR3 runs 15 residues. Per germline, CDR1 SGHRS and CDR2 YFSETQ. The CDR3 reads CASSLAVLDTETQYF. In DNA form, the CDR3 reads TGCGCCAGCAGCTTGGCCGTCCTCGACACGGAGACCCAGTACTTC.

This clonotype was detected only a few times. The chain combines TRBV6-4 with TRBJ2-1, with unresolved D. Germline V lookup: CDR1 MRHNA, CDR2 SNTAGT. This CDR3 spans 13 amino acids. The ends were cut back, 3 bases at V and 8 bases at J, with 11 bases in the middle. CDR3 protein: CASSERSDYEQFF. The DNA of the CDR3 is TGTGCCAGCAGTGAAAGGTCCGACTATGAGCAGTTCTTC.

The rearrangement uses TRBV29-1 and TRBJ2-5, with TRBD2 matching 8 bases. This CDR3 is 15 amino acids long. Looked up from germline, CDR1 is SQVTM and CDR2 is ANQGSEA. V lost 1 base, J lost 6 bases, and 10 bases stayed unmatched. The CDR3 region is CSVEAGGPRGKTQYF. As DNA, the CDR3 is TGCAGCGTTGAAGCGGGAGGGCCGAGGGGAAAGACCCAGTACTTC.

The chain combines TRBV9 with TRBJ2-2; weak D call: TRBD1 (6 bases). V lost 3 bases, J lost 0 bases, and 15 bases lay in between. This CDR3 has 17 amino acids. Germline values: CDR1 SGDLS, CDR2 YYNGEE. CDR3 DNA sequence: TGTGCCAGCAGCGCTCTCCTGGACAGTACGAACACCGGGGAGCTGTTTTTT. Translating it yields CASSALLDSTNTGELFF. The whole variable domain, remainder taken from reference TRBV9 and TRBJ2-2, is DSGVTQTPKHLITATGQRVTLRCSPRSGDLSVYWYQQSLDQGLQFLIQYYNGEERAKGNILERFSAQQFPDLHSELNLSSLELGDSALYFCASSALLDSTNTGELFFGEGSRLTVL.

This clonotype was detected a few times. V usage is TRBV11-2 and J usage is TRBJ2-1, with unresolved D. The CDR3 totals 15 residues. Germline CDR1 SGHAT, CDR2 FQNNGV. V was shortened by 5 bases and J by 0 bases, with 11 bases between the two germline ends. CDR3 sequence (DNA): TGTGCCAGCAGCCCGACGTATGGCTCCTACAATGAGCAGTTCTTC. Translating gives CASSPTYGSYNEQFF. The whole variable domain, remainder taken from reference TRBV11-2 and TRBJ2-1, is EAGVAQSPRYKIIEKRQSVAFWCNPISGHATLYWYQQILGQGPKLLIQFQNNGVVDDSQLPKDRFSAERLKGVDSTLKIQPAKLEDSAVYLCASSPTYGSYNEQFFGPGTRLTVL.

This clonotype was detected many times. The chain recombines TRBV9 with TRBJ1-1; D ambiguous. The CDR3 has 12 amino acids. In germline, CDR1 is SGDLS, CDR2 YYNGEE. The V end was cut by 0 bases, the J end by 4 bases, with 4 bases between. CDR3 in DNA: TGTGCCAGCAGCGTAGGGGGCACTGAAGCTTTCTTT. Encoded protein: CASSVGGTEAFF.

This clonotype was counted a few times. The V call is TRBV2, the J call TRBJ2-7; D is undetermined. The V end lost 7 bases, the J end lost 1 base, and 8 bases lay between the germline ends. CDR1 is SNHLY, CDR2 FYNNEI, per germline. The CDR3 loop spans 12 amino acids. CDR3 coding DNA: TGTGCCAGCACAAGAAAATCCTACGAGCAGTACTTC. It translates to CASTRKSYEQYF.

The rearrangement joins TRBV2 to TRBJ1-3; D may be TRBD1 (6 bases). V shed 4 bases and J shed 8 bases, with 15 bases lying between them. The CDR3 has 14 amino acids. The germline V gene has CDR1 SNHLY and CDR2 FYNNEI. The CDR3 DNA reads as TGTGCCAGCAGTGTTCCGGGGGGCAAGGACACCATATATTTT. This codes for CASSVPGGKDTIYF.

This clonotype was found a few times. The genes are TRBV20-1 and TRBJ2-3; 8 nucleotides agree with TRBD2. This CDR3 has 15 amino acids. Germline V gene data show CDR1 as DFQATT and CDR2 as SNEGSKA (reference sequence). J gave up 3 bases and V 8 bases, and 13 bases lay outside the gene matches. The CDR3 nucleotides are TGCAGTTGGGAGCGGGAGAAGTGGGGGACAGATACGCAGTATTTT. Translated: CSWEREKWGTDTQYF.

J is TRBJ2-7 and V is TRBV29-1, with 9 bases matching TRBD1. The ends lost 4 bases at V and 6 bases at J; junction bases unmatched: 4. The length of the CDR3 is 12 residues. The V gene's germline CDR1 is SQVTM and CDR2 ANQGSEA. CDR3 residues: CSVAGQGREQYF. Here the CDR3 DNA reads TGCAGCGTTGCAGGACAGGGGCGCGAGCAGTACTTC.

The chain is built from TRBV6-1 and TRBJ2-3; the D is unclear. Germline CDR1 MNHNS, CDR2 SASEGT. CDR3 size: 14 residues. V lost 4 bases, J lost 6 bases, and 14 bases lay in between. This chain's CDR3 is CASSALSGFDTQYF. For the CDR3, the DNA is TGTGCCAGCAGTGCGCTCTCGGGTTTTGATACGCAGTATTTT.

The J gene is TRBJ2-5, the V gene TRBV6-1; D possibly corresponds to TRBD1 (6 bases). The CDR3 extends over 13 amino acids. Germline V gives CDR1 MNHNS, CDR2 SASEGT. V lost 4 bases and J lost 3, with 9 bases in between. The DNA of the CDR3 is TGTGCCAGCAGTGTGGACAGCGAAGAGACCCAGTACTTC. Translating gives CASSVDSEETQYF.

This chain joins TRBV5-1 and TRBJ2-7; TRBD1 aligns across 7 bases. CDR3 length: 15 residues. CDR1 is SGHRS and CDR2 is YFSETQ in the germline V gene. J gave up 5 bases and V 2 bases, and 10 bases lay outside the gene matches. As DNA, the CDR3 is TGCGCCAGCAGCTTTTTAGAGACAGGGTCTAACGAGCAGTACTTC. Its protein is CASSFLETGSNEQYF.

The chain links TRBV6-1 to TRBJ2-1; tentatively, D is TRBD1 (6 bases). The CDR3 consists of 13 residues. V gave up 1 base and J gave up 7 bases, with 8 bases separating them. Germline CDR1 MNHNS, CDR2 SASEGT. The CDR3 sequence is CASSEGQGNEQFF. CDR3 coding DNA: TGTGCCAGCAGTGAAGGGCAGGGGAATGAGCAGTTCTTC.

The genes are TRBV11-1 and TRBJ2-1; 12 bases are shared with TRBD2. The CDR3 contains 18 residues. J lost 5 bases, V lost 0 bases, and 8 bases had no gene match. Germline assignment: CDR1 SGHAT and CDR2 FQDESV (reference sequence). CDR3 DNA: TGTGCCAGCAGCTTAGCACTAGCGGGAGGTGGGATCCACAATGAGCAGTTCTTC. Translation: CASSLALAGGGIHNEQFF.

The chain joins TRBV24-1 to TRBJ2-1; D not resolved. This CDR3 has 15 residues. Trimming removed 4 bases from V and 2 bases from J, with 11 bases in between. CDR1 is KGHDR, CDR2 SFDVKD, per germline. This CDR3 reads CATSELGETYNEQFF. The CDR3 nucleotides are TGTGCCACCAGTGAGCTAGGCGAAACCTACAATGAGCAGTTCTTC.

This clonotype was counted between two and nine times. This chain uses TRBV9 with TRBJ2-7, with 7 bases fitting TRBD2. The V and J ends lost 0 bases and 6 bases, in that order; junction bases with no gene match: 3. CDR1 SGDLS and CDR2 YYNGEE come from the germline V gene. This CDR3 spans 13 amino acids. The CDR3 DNA sequence: TGTGCCAGCAGCGTAGAGAGGGAGGGCGAGCAGTACTTC. This codes for CASSVEREGEQYF. The full variable domain, its missing parts supplied by reference TRBV9 and TRBJ2-7, is DSGVTQTPKHLITATGQRVTLRCSPRSGDLSVYWYQQSLDQGLQFLIQYYNGEERAKGNILERFSAQQFPDLHSELNLSSLELGDSALYFCASSVEREGEQYFGPGTRLTVT.

This sequence joins TRBV10-3 and TRBJ2-1; no firm D call. The V and J ends lost 6 bases and 5 bases respectively, with 8 bases between them. This CDR3 is built from 12 residues. In germline, CDR1 is ENHRY, CDR2 SYGVKD. CDR3 bases: TGTGCCATCAGAGGGCTCGACAATGAGCAGTTCTTC. Translating it yields CAIRGLDNEQFF.

V is TRBV20-1 and J is TRBJ1-2, with 7 bases matching TRBD1. With 2 bases clipped from V and 8 bases from J, the junction kept 11 bases outside the gene matches. The CDR3 has 14 residues. From germline, CDR1 is DFQATT and CDR2 SNEGSKA (reference sequence). This CDR3 reads CSARTTGDRGGYTF. The CDR3 region has the DNA TGCAGTGCTAGAACCACAGGGGATAGGGGCGGCTACACCTTC.